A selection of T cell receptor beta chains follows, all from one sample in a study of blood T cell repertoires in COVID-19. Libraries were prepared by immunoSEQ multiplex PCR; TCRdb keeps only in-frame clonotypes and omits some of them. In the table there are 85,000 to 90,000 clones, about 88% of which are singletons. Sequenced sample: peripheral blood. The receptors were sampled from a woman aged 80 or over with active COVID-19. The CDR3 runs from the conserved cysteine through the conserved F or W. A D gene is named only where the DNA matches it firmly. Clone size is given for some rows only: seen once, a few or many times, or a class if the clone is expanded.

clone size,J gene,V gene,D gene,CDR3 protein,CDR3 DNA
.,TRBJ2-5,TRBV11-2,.,CASSFIETQYF,TGTGCCAGCAGCTTCATAGAGACCCAGTACTTC
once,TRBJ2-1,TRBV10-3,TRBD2,CAISLTSGRGNEQFF,TGTGCCATCAGTTTAACTAGCGGGAGAGGAAATGAGCAGTTCTTC
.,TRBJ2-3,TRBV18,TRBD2,CASSPTLTSATDTQYF,TGTGCCAGCTCACCCACCTTGACTAGCGCCACAGATACGCAGTATTTT
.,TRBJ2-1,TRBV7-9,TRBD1,CASSLGGWTGDEQFF,TGTGCCAGCAGCTTAGGTGGTTGGACAGGGGATGAGCAGTTCTTC
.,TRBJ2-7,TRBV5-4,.,CASSWGGEQYF,TGTGCCAGCAGCTGGGGAGGCGAGCAGTACTTC
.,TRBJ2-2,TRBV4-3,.,CASSQDRGLPGELFF,TGCGCCAGCAGCCAAGACAGGGGTCTCCCCGGGGAGCTGTTTTTT
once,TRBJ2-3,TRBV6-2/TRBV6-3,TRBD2,CASSYDPSGVSSTDTQYF,TGTGCCAGCAGTTACGATCCTAGCGGGGTTTCTAGCACAGATACGCAGTATTTT
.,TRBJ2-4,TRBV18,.,CASSPSTGPQNIQYF,TGTGCCAGCTCACCATCAACAGGCCCTCAAAACATTCAGTACTTC
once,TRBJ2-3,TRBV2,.,CASSEGYSAVTDTQYF,TGTGCCAGCAGTGAAGGGTATTCGGCGGTCACAGATACGCAGTATTTT
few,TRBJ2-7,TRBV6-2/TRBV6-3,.,CASSLQGGLYEQYF,TGTGCCAGCAGTCTACAGGGAGGGCTCTACGAGCAGTACTTC
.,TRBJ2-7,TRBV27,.,CASSLSNPGRLDEQYF,TGTGCCAGCAGTTTATCGAATCCCGGGAGATTAGACGAGCAGTACTTC
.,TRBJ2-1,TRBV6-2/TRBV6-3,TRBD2,CASSSRLAGEQFF,TGTGCCAGCAGTTCCAGACTAGCGGGTGAGCAGTTCTTC
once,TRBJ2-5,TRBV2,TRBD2,CASRGTGLAGGRETQYF,TGTGCCAGCAGAGGTACGGGACTAGCGGGAGGACGCGAGACCCAGTACTTC
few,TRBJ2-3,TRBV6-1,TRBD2,CASSEVRLAGTDTQYF,TGTGCCAGCAGTGAAGTTCGGCTAGCGGGCACAGATACGCAGTATTTT
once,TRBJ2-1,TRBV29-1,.,CSVEAQGRYEQFF,TGCAGCGTTGAAGCCCAGGGGCGATATGAGCAGTTCTTC
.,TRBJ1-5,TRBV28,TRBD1,CASSLYRGYNQPQHF,TGTGCCAGCAGTCTCTACAGGGGGTACAATCAGCCCCAGCATTTT
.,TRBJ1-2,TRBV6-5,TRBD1,CASSPWDRSGYGYTF,TGTGCCAGCAGTCCTTGGGACAGGTCAGGCTATGGCTACACCTTC
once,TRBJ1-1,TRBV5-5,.,CASSPSSPGPFRAFF,TGTGCCAGCAGCCCGTCGAGTCCAGGGCCCTTTAGAGCTTTCTTT
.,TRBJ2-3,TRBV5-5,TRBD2,CASSLGGSGRVDTQYF,TGTGCCAGCAGCTTGGGAGGTAGCGGGAGGGTAGATACGCAGTATTTT
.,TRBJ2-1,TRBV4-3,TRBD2,CASSQGGSGRGNEQFF,TGCGCCAGCAGCCAAGGTGGAAGCGGGAGGGGAAATGAGCAGTTCTTC
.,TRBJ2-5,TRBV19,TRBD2,CASRSGVVAGGLETQYF,TGTGCCAGTAGGAGTGGGGTTGTTGCGGGAGGTTTGGAGACCCAGTACTTC
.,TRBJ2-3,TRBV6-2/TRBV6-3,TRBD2,CASSSLAGSQYF,TGTGCCAGCAGTTCACTAGCGGGATCGCAGTATTTT
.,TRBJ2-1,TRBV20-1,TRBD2,CSASSVAGYYNEQFF,TGCAGTGCTAGTTCCGTAGCGGGATACTACAATGAGCAGTTCTTC
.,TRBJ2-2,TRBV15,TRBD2,CATPGTSGTGELFF,TGTGCCACCCCAGGGACTAGCGGGACCGGGGAGCTGTTTTTT
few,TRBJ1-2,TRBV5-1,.,CASSLERLDSPFYTF,TGCGCCAGCAGCTTGGAACGACTGGACAGTCCATTCTACACCTTC
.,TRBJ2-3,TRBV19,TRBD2,CASGGLGTDTQYF,TGTGCCAGTGGGGGACTAGGGACAGATACGCAGTATTTT
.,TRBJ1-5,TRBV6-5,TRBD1,CASRNTGGGGQPQHF,TGTGCCAGCAGGAATACAGGGGGCGGGGGTCAGCCCCAGCATTTT
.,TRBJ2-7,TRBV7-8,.,CASTLQVRQTYEQYF,TGTGCCAGCACCCTACAGGTGAGACAGACCTACGAGCAGTACTTC
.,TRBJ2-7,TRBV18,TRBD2,CASTPTSGRAIPYEQYF,TGTGCCAGCACGCCGACTAGCGGGAGGGCCATCCCCTACGAGCAGTACTTC